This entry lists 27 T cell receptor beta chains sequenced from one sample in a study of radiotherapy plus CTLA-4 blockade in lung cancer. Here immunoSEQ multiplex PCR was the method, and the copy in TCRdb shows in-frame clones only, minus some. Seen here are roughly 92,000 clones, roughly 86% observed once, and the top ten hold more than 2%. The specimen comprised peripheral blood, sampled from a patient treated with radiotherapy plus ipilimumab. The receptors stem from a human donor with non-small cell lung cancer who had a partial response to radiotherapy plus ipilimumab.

CDR3 protein: CASSLGGAWRDTEAFF. The DNA of the CDR3 is TGTGCCAGCAGCCTCGGGGGGGCCTGGCGGGACACTGAAGCTTTCTTT. The chain links TRBV14 to TRBJ1-1; possible D gene TRBD1, 6 bases. Per the germline V gene, CDR1 is SGHDN and CDR2 is FVKESK. Trimming took 4 bases from V and 3 from J, leaving 18 bases between them. The CDR3 length is 16 residues.

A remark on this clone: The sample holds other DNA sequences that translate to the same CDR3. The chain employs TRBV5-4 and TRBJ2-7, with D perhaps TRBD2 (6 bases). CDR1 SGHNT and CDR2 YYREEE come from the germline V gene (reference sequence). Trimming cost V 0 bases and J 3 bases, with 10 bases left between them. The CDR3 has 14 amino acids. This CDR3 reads CASSLDAGSYEQYF. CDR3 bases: TGTGCCAGCAGCTTGGACGCGGGAAGCTACGAGCAGTACTTC.

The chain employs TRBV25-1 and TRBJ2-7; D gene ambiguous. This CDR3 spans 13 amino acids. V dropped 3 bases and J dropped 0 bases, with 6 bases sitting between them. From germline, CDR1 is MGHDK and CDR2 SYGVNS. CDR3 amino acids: CASSEVSSYEQYF. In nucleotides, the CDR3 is TGTGCCAGCAGTGAGGTGAGCTCCTACGAGCAGTACTTC.

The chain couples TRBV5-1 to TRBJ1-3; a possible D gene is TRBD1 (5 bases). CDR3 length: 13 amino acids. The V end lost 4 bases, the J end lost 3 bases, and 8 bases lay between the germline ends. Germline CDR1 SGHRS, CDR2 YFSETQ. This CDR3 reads CASSRTSGNTIYF. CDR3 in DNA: TGCGCCAGCAGCCGGACAAGTGGAAACACCATATATTTT.

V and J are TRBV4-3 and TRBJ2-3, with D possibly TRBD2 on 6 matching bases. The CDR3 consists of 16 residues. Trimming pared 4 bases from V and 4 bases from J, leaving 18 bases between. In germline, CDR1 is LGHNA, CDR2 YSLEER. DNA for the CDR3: TGCGCCAGCAGCCCCCACGCCGGGAGTGGGTCAGATACGCAGTATTTT. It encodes CASSPHAGSGSDTQYF.

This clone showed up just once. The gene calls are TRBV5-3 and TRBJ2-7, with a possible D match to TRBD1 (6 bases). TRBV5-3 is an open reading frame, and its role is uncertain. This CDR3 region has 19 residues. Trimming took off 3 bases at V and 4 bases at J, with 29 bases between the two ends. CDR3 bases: TGTGCCAGAAGCTCTGAACAGGGAATTATCCCACCATCCTATTACGAGCAGTACGTC. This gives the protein CARSSEQGIIPPSYYEQYV.

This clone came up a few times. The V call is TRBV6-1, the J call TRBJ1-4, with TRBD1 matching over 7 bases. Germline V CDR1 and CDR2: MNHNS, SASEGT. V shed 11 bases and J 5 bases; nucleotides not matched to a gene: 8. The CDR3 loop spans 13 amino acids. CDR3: CAGRQGSNEKLFF. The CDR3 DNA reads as TGTGCCGGGCGACAGGGATCGAATGAAAAACTGTTTTTT.

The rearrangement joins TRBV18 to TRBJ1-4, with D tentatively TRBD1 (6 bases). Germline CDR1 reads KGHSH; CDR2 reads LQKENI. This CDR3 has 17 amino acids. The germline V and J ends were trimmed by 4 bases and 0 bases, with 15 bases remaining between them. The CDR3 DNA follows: TGTGCCAGCTCACGAAATGGACAGACCGCAACTAATGAAAAACTGTTTTTT. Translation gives CASSRNGQTATNEKLFF.

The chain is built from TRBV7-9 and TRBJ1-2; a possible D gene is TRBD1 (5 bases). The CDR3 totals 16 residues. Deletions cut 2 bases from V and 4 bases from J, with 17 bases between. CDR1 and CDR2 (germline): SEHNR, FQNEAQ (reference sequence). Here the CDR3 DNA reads TGTGCCAGCAGCTTAAGGGAACAGGAGACCTTCTATGGCTACACCTTC. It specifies CASSLREQETFYGYTF.

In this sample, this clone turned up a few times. CDR3 in DNA: TGTGCCAGCAGCCAAGGAGGGCGCGGGACCCAAGAGACCCAGTACTTC. Amino acids: CASSQGGRGTQETQYF. This rearrangement joins TRBV4-2 to TRBJ2-5; possibly TRBD2 for D (6 bases). Per germline, CDR1 LGHNA and CDR2 YNFKEQ. This CDR3 comprises 16 residues. The V and J ends lost 1 base and 1 base respectively, with 13 bases between them.

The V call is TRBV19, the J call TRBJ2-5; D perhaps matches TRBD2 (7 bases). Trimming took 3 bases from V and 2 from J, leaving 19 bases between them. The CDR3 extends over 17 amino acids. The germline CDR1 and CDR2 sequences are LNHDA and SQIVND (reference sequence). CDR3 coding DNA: TGTGCCAGTAGTATGGGGTCGGGGGGCCGGCCTCAAGAGACCCAGTACTTC. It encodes CASSMGSGGRPQETQYF. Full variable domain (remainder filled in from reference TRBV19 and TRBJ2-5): DGGITQSPKYLFRKEGQNVTLSCEQNLNHDAMYWYRQDPGQGLRLIYYSQIVNDFQKGDIAEGYSVSREKKESFPLTVTSAQKNPTAFYLCASSMGSGGRPQETQYFGPGTRLLVL.

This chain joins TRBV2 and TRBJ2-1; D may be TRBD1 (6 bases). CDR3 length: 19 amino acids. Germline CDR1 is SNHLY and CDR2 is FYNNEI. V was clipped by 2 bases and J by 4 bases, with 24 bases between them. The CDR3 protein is CASSESRRRKTGSYNEQFF. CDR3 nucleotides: TGTGCCAGCAGTGAAAGCCGGAGGAGGAAGACAGGATCTTACAATGAGCAGTTCTTC.

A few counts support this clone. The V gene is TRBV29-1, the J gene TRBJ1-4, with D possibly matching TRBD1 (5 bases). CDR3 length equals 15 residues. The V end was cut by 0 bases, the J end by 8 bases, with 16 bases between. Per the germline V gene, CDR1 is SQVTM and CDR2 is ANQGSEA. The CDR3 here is CSVEDQTGGGEKLFF. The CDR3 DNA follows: TGCAGCGTTGAAGATCAGACGGGGGGTGGGGAAAAACTGTTTTTT.

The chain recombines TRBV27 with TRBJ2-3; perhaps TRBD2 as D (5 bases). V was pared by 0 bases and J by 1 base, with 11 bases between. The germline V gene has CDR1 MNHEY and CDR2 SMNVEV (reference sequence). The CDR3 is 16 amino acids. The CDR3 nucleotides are TGTGCCAGCAGTTTATCCCAAGCGGAAGGCACAGATACGCAGTATTTT. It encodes CASSLSQAEGTDTQYF.

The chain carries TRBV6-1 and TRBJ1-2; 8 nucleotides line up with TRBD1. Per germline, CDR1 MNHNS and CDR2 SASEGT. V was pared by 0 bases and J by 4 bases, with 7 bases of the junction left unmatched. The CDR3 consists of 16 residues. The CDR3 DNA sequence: TGTGCCAGCAGTGAAGCGGGCAGGGGGCTTGGCTATGGCTACACCTTC. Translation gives CASSEAGRGLGYGYTF.

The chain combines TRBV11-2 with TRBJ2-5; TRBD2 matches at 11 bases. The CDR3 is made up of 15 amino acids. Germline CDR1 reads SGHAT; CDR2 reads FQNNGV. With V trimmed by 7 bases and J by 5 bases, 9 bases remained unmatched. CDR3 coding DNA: TGTGCCAGCACCTATAGCGGGAGGGCCGGTGAGACCCAGTACTTC. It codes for CASTYSGRAGETQYF.

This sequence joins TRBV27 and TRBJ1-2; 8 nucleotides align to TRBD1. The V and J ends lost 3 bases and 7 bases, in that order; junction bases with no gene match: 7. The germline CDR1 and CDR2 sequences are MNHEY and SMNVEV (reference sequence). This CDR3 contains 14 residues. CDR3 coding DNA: TGTGCCAGCAGTTTCTCAGGGGGCGGGCGTGGCTACACCTTC. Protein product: CASSFSGGGRGYTF.

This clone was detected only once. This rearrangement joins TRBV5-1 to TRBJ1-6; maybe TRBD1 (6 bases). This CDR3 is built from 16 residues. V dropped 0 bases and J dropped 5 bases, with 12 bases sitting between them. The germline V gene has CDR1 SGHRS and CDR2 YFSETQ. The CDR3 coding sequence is TGCGCCAGCAGCTTGGATCGGACAGAAAATAATTCACCCCTCCACTTT. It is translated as CASSLDRTENNSPLHF.

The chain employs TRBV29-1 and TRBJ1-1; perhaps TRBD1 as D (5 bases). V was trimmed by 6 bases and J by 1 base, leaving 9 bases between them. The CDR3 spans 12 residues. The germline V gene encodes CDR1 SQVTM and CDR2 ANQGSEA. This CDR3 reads CSVYDRNTEAFF. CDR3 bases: TGCAGCGTCTACGACAGGAACACTGAAGCTTTCTTT.

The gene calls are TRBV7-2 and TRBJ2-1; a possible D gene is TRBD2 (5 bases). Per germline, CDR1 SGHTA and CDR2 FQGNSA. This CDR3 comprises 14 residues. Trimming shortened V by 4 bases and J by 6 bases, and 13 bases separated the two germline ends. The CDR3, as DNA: TGTGCCAGCAGCTCCGGGAAGTGGGGCAATGAGCAGTTCTTC. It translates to CASSSGKWGNEQFF.

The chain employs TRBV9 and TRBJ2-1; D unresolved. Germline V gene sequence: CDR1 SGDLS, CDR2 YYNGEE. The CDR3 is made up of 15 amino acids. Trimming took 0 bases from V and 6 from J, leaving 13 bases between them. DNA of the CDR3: TGTGCCAGCAGCGTAGCTGATGGTTTCAGCAATGAGCAGTTCTTC. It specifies CASSVADGFSNEQFF.

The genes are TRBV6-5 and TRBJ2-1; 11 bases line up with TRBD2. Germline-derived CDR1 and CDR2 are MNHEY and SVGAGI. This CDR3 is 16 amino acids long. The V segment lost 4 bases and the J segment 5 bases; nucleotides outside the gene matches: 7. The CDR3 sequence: CASSSDSGRADNEQFF. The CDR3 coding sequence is TGTGCCAGCAGTTCTGATAGCGGGAGGGCCGACAATGAGCAGTTCTTC.

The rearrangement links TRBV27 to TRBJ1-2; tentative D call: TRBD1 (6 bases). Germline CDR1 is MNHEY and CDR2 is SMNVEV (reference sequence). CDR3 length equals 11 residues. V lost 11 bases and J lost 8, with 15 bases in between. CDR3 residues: CAVTGSLGYTF. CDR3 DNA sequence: TGTGCCGTGACAGGTTCATTGGGCTACACCTTC.

CDR3 nucleotides: TGTGCCAGCAGTTCAAGGGGCCCCTGGTCCGGGGAGCTGTTTTTT. It is translated as CASSSRGPWSGELFF. V usage is TRBV27 and J usage is TRBJ2-2, with D tentatively TRBD1 (5 bases). The V end was cut by 4 bases, the J end by 6 bases, with 15 bases between. The CDR3 has 15 amino acids. Per the germline V gene, CDR1 is MNHEY and CDR2 is SMNVEV (reference sequence).

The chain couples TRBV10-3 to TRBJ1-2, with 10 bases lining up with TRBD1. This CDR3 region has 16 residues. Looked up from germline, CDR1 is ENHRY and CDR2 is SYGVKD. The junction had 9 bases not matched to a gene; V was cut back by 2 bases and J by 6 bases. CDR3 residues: CAISEVLTGGSHGYTF. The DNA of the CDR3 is TGTGCCATCAGTGAGGTGTTGACAGGGGGCTCCCATGGCTACACCTTC.

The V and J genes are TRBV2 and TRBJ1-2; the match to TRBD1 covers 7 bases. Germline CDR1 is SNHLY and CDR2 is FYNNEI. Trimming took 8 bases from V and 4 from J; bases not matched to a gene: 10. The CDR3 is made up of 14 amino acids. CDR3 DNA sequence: TGTGCCAGCCTAGCACAGGGGCAAGGCTATGGCTACACCTTC. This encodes CASLAQGQGYGYTF.

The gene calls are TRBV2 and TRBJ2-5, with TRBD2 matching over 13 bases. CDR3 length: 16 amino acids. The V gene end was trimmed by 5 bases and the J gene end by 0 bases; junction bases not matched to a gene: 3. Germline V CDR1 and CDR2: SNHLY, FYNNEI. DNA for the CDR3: TGTGCCAGCAGTCCGGGACTAGCGGGAAACCAAGAGACCCAGTACTTC. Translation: CASSPGLAGNQETQYF. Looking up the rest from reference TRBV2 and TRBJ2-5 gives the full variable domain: EPEVTQTPSHQVTQMGQEVILRCVPISNHLYFYWYRQILGQKVEFLVSFYNNEISEKSEIFDDQFSVERPDGSNFTLKIRSTKLEDSAMYFCASSPGLAGNQETQYFGPGTRLLVL.